One sample yielded the 6 T cell receptor beta chains listed below, sequenced in a study of blood T cell repertoires in COVID-19. Using immunoSEQ multiplex PCR, the repertoire was profiled, and TCRdb retains in-frame clones only, with some absent. The data show roughly 68,000 clones, roughly 81% seen once. Input material: peripheral blood. The receptors stem from a human donor in a cohort sampled during active COVID-19.

The V call is TRBV5-8, the J call TRBJ2-1, with a weak D call TRBD1 (5 bases). The CDR3 has 14 amino acids. In germline, CDR1 is SGHTS, CDR2 YDEGEE. V was cut by 2 bases and J by 6 bases, with 12 bases left in between. The CDR3, as DNA: TGTGCCAGCAGCTTTCACCCCCAGGGCAATGAGCAGTTCTTC. This sequence encodes CASSFHPQGNEQFF. Looking up the rest from reference TRBV5-8 and TRBJ2-1 gives the full variable domain: EAGVTQSPTHLIKTRGQQATLRCSPISGHTSVYWYQQALGLGLQFLLWYDEGEERNRGNFPPRFSGRQFPNYSSELNVNALELEDSALYLCASSFHPQGNEQFFGPGTRLTVL.

The chain uses TRBV4-1 and TRBJ2-7, with 11 bases aligning to TRBD2. This CDR3 spans 18 amino acids. V was pared by 1 base and J by 0 bases, with 8 bases of the junction left unmatched. Germline CDR1 reads MGHRA; CDR2 reads YSYEKL. The CDR3 sequence is CASSQVASGLAASYEQYF. The CDR3 DNA sequence: TGCGCCAGCAGCCAAGTGGCCTCGGGACTAGCGGCCTCCTACGAGCAGTACTTC.

The J gene is TRBJ2-1, the V gene TRBV28, with D possibly TRBD1 on 6 matching bases. This CDR3 spans 16 amino acids. V was clipped by 0 bases and J by 8 bases, with 17 bases between them. Germline loops: CDR1 MDHEN, CDR2 SYDVKM. CDR3 sequence: CASSLWGLTGIDEQFF. CDR3 nucleotides: TGTGCCAGCAGTTTATGGGGATTAACAGGGATCGATGAGCAGTTCTTC.

This sequence joins TRBV20-1 and TRBJ2-5; D is undetermined. V was shortened by 1 base and J by 4 bases, with 4 bases between the two germline ends. From germline, CDR1 is DFQATT and CDR2 SNEGSKA (reference sequence). The CDR3 length is 11 residues. The CDR3 spells CSARALETQYF. The CDR3 DNA is TGCAGTGCTAGAGCGTTAGAGACCCAGTACTTC.

The chain uses TRBV19 and TRBJ2-5; the D gene is possibly TRBD1 (6 bases). The CDR3 has 20 amino acids. The V gene lost 4 bases and the J gene lost 2 bases, with 29 bases spanning the gap. Per germline, CDR1 LNHDA and CDR2 SQIVND (reference sequence). The CDR3 reads CASSTRHTGTPKEIQETQYF. The CDR3 DNA sequence: TGTGCCAGTAGTACCCGACACACCGGGACACCAAAGGAAATACAAGAGACCCAGTACTTC.

This chain uses TRBV2 with TRBJ2-7; the match to TRBD2 covers 7 bases. The CDR3 runs 16 residues. In germline, CDR1 is SNHLY, CDR2 FYNNEI. With 4 bases clipped from V and 1 base from J, the junction kept 10 bases outside the gene matches. CDR3 coding DNA: TGTGCCAGCAGTGCCCCCGGCGGGAGTAAGTCCTACGAGCAGTACTTC. Amino acids: CASSAPGGSKSYEQYF.